This paragraph covers one T cell receptor beta chain sequence. This sample is drawn from a study of blood T cell repertoires in COVID-19. Study in general: Both acute and convalescent COVID-19 samples were obtained from the United States, Italy and Spain. From T cells, B-cell-depleted T cells, or PBMCs came the material, which was cDNA or gDNA.

The V gene's germline CDR1 is SGHDT and CDR2 YYEEEE. V dropped 0 bases and J dropped 2 bases, with 7 bases sitting between them. This CDR3 has 14 amino acids. Patients of the Seattle cohort, enrolled during active infection, were followed longitudinally. The authors' processing: Scientists estimated how many nucleated cells there were by amplifying reference gene primers. Libraries were prepared by immunoSEQ multiplex PCR; TCRdb keeps only in-frame clonotypes and omits some of them. V and J calls plus clone size are reproduced from that table; the DNA served to infer D and trimming. Here the sample spans about 120,000 clones, 81% being singletons.

Sequenced material: peripheral blood. This clonotype originated in a young man with COVID-19, enrolled during active disease. The chain links TRBV5-6 to TRBJ2-3; D remains ambiguous. The CDR3 DNA is TGTGCCAGCAGCTTGGTAGCAGTCACAGATACGCAGTATTTT. Residues: CASSLVAVTDTQYF. Using reference TRBV5-6 and TRBJ2-3 for the parts outside the CDR3, the full variable domain is DAGVTQSPTHLIKTRGQQVTLRCSPKSGHDTVSWYQQALGQGPQFIFQYYEEEERQRGNFPDRFSGHQFPNYSSELNVNALLLGDSALYLCASSLVAVTDTQYFGPGTRLTVL.